Following are 14 T cell receptor beta chains from one sample sequenced in a study of CD8+ T cells in alopecia areata. Extracted RNA was reverse transcribed, and the resulting cDNA served as sequencing template. Here immunoSEQ multiplex PCR was the method, and the copy in TCRdb shows in-frame clones only, minus some. The sample holds 140,000 to 150,000 clones; about 51% are singletons and the top ten take over 0.85%. The source was CD4+ T cells sorted from blood, collected at week 0. The receptors originated from a human donor with alopecia areata.

The chain recombines TRBV30 with TRBJ1-1; weak D call: TRBD1 (6 bases). The CDR3 consists of 13 residues. V was pared by 4 bases and J by 1 base, with 10 bases between. Germline V CDR1 and CDR2: GTSNPN, SVGIG (reference sequence). Here the CDR3 reads CAWNGGRNTEAFF. Written as DNA, the CDR3 is TGTGCCTGGAATGGGGGCCGGAACACTGAAGCTTTCTTT.

The V and J genes are TRBV29-1 and TRBJ1-2; no reliable D call. Trimming stripped 4 bases from V and 2 bases from J, with 11 bases between. This CDR3 is built from 13 residues. Germline CDR1 is SQVTM and CDR2 is ANQGSEA. CDR3 DNA: TGCAGCGTTGCCAGGCGAATAAACTATGGCTACACCTTC. Translating gives CSVARRINYGYTF.

This clone has only a few counts. This chain joins TRBV29-1 and TRBJ2-2, with TRBD1 matching 7 bases. With 4 bases clipped from V and 1 base from J, the junction kept 0 bases outside the gene matches. There are 13 residues in the CDR3. Germline V lookup: CDR1 SQVTM, CDR2 ANQGSEA. The CDR3 coding sequence is TGCAGCGTTGGACAGGGGAACACCGGGGAGCTGTTTTTT. Amino acid sequence: CSVGQGNTGELFF.

V usage is TRBV18 and J usage is TRBJ2-1; TRBD1 agrees at 8 bases. V was pared by 2 bases and J by 6 bases, with 9 bases of the junction left unmatched. There are 16 residues in the CDR3. Germline V gene lookup returns CDR1 KGHSH and CDR2 LQKENI. CDR3 residues: CASSPDRGGISNEQFF. CDR3 nucleotide sequence: TGTGCCAGCTCACCAGACAGGGGTGGAATTAGCAATGAGCAGTTCTTC.

This clone was detected a few times. The chain couples TRBV4-3 to TRBJ2-6; 8 nucleotides line up with TRBD1. The CDR3 contains 16 residues. The germline V gene encodes CDR1 LGHNA and CDR2 YSLEER. J gave up 0 bases and V 3 bases, and 1 base lay outside the gene matches. CDR3 DNA: TGCGCCAGCAGCCATACAGGGGGCTCTGGGGCCAACGTCCTGACTTTC. Protein sequence: CASSHTGGSGANVLTF.

J is TRBJ2-5 and V is TRBV5-1; TRBD1 is a possible D gene (5 bases). Trimming left V 4 bases short and J 3 bases short, with 10 bases between. Germline-derived CDR1 and CDR2 are SGHRS and YFSETQ. The CDR3 length is 13 residues. CDR3 bases: TGCGCCAGCAGCCGAGGCAGGGAAGAGACCCAGTACTTC. The encoded protein is CASSRGREETQYF. Full variable domain (missing parts from reference TRBV5-1 and TRBJ2-5): KAGVTQTPRYLIKTRGQQVTLSCSPISGHRSVSWYQQTPGQGLQFLFEYFSETQRNKGNFPGRFSGRQFSNSRSEMNVSTLELGDSALYLCASSRGREETQYFGPGTRLLVL.

The rearrangement links TRBV29-1 to TRBJ2-2; 13 nucleotides line up with TRBD2. J lost 3 bases, V lost 5 bases, and 9 bases had no gene match. Germline V gives CDR1 SQVTM, CDR2 ANQGSEA. The CDR3 totals 17 residues. The CDR3 spells CSVSSGLAGVHTGELFF. The CDR3, as DNA: TGCAGCGTTTCCAGTGGACTAGCGGGAGTCCACACCGGGGAGCTGTTTTTT.

The chain has TRBV4-1 and TRBJ1-1; D unclear. V was clipped by 4 bases and J by 3 bases, with 15 bases between them. Germline V gene data show CDR1 as MGHRA and CDR2 as YSYEKL. The CDR3 runs 15 residues. This CDR3 reads CASSPRPGLDTEAFF. The CDR3, as DNA: TGCGCCAGCAGCCCACGCCCGGGGTTAGACACTGAAGCTTTCTTT.

CDR3 region: CASVPGQGASNEKLFF. The CDR3 nucleotides are TGTGCCAGCGTCCCCGGGCAGGGGGCGTCTAATGAAAAACTGTTTTTT. V and J are TRBV28 and TRBJ1-4, with 8 bases aligning to TRBD1. Germline lookup yields CDR1 MDHEN and CDR2 SYDVKM. The V and J ends lost 8 bases and 3 bases, in that order; junction bases with no gene match: 11. The CDR3 loop spans 16 amino acids.

The chain uses TRBV7-3 and TRBJ2-2, with D possibly TRBD2 on 6 matching bases. V lost 2 bases and J lost 4, with 8 bases in between. Looked up from germline, CDR1 is SGHTA and CDR2 is FQGTGA. This CDR3 has 14 residues. CDR3 DNA: TGTGCCAGCAGCTTAGGAGGGGTCACCGGGGAGCTGTTTTTT. This codes for CASSLGGVTGELFF.

The V gene is TRBV6-1, the J gene TRBJ2-7; D gene uncertain. Trimming left V 5 bases short and J 2 bases short, with 13 bases between. CDR1 and CDR2 (germline): MNHNS, SASEGT. The CDR3 extends over 14 amino acids. The CDR3 is CASSPPTGAYEQYF. The CDR3 coding sequence is TGTGCCAGCAGTCCCCCGACTGGAGCCTACGAGCAGTACTTC.

This clone was seen more than once but under ten times. V gene TRBV19 combines with J gene TRBJ2-1, with 10 positions matching TRBD2. This CDR3 region has 15 residues. CDR1 and CDR2 (germline): LNHDA, SQIVND (reference sequence). V shed 5 bases, J shed 9 bases, and the junction held 10 bases outside the gene matches. The CDR3, as DNA: TGTGCCAGTAGTCTCCGGACTAGCGGAGAGGTTGAGCAGTTCTTC. It yields the protein CASSLRTSGEVEQFF.

With respect to this clone: Other DNA sequences within the sample encode an identical CDR3. The gene calls are TRBV29-1 and TRBJ2-7; TRBD1 agrees at 9 bases. Germline CDR1 and CDR2: SQVTM and ANQGSEA. The CDR3 loop spans 12 amino acids. Trimming at V came to 4 bases and at J to 4 bases, leaving 2 bases not matched to a gene. The CDR3 spells CSVGQGGYEQYF. CDR3 nucleotides: TGCAGCGTTGGACAGGGGGGTTACGAGCAGTACTTC.

This clone was recorded a few times. The V call is TRBV29-1, the J call TRBJ1-3; perhaps TRBD1 as D (5 bases). V was clipped by 4 bases and J by 8 bases, with 18 bases between them. The germline gives CDR1 SQVTM, CDR2 ANQGSEA. The CDR3 is 14 amino acids. The CDR3 loop is CSVVRGDGGDTIYF. The CDR3 bases are TGCAGCGTTGTGAGGGGAGACGGAGGGGACACCATATATTTT.